The 18 T cell receptor beta chains given below trace back to one sample, sequenced in a study of regulatory T cells in long-lasting Graves disease. Library construction for TCR beta used iRepertoire HTBI primers and Arm-PCR of CDR3 regions. TCRdb re-analysed the multiplex PCR reads in MiXCR, keeping a single row per CDR3 protein. The sample contains about 400,000 distinct CDR3 sequences, about 17% of which appear only once. Specified time point: newly diagnosed GD, antithyroid drugs for less than 3 months. Following extraction of RNA from PBMCs, that RNA was used to make the TCR library. These data also formed part of another study, on T cells in Graves' hyperthyroidism and ophthalmopathy.

The sequencing used peripheral blood mononuclear cells (PBMCs), collected at new diagnosis, from a patient treated with antithyroid drugs. The receptors derive from a woman aged 18-29 years with Graves disease.

This clonotype was found many times. The chain has TRBV7-2 and TRBJ1-1; tentative D call: TRBD1 (5 bases). The CDR3 is 15 amino acids. Trimming removed 2 bases from V and 1 base from J, with 11 bases in between. Germline V CDR1 and CDR2: SGHTA, FQGNSA. The CDR3 DNA reads as TGTGCCAGCAGCTTATCGGCAGACAGGAACACTGAAGCTTTCTTT. Amino acid sequence: CASSLSADRNTEAFF.

This clonotype was found many times. This sequence joins TRBV18 and TRBJ1-1; D is uncertain. Between the trimmed V and J ends, which lost 3 bases and 3 bases, there was a span of 14 bases. Germline V CDR1 and CDR2: KGHSH, LQKENI. The CDR3 contains 15 residues. The CDR3 nucleotides read TGTGCCAGCTCACCTAGTCTCGGGCAGGACACTGAAGCTTTCTTT. Translation gives CASSPSLGQDTEAFF.

Here the CDR3 DNA reads TGTGCCAGCAGCTCCGGGGGCCAGCGGGGGGGCTCAGATACGCAGTATTTT. This encodes CASSSGGQRGGSDTQYF. The chain carries TRBV5-4 and TRBJ2-3, with 10 bases identical to TRBD2. The J segment lost 4 bases and the V segment lost 3 bases, leaving 11 bases of the junction unmatched. The CDR3 totals 17 residues. Germline loops: CDR1 SGHNT, CDR2 YYREEE (reference sequence).

This chain links TRBV25-1 with TRBJ1-2, with unresolved D. Germline CDR1 and CDR2: MGHDK and SYGVNS. The CDR3 length is 13 residues. Trimming removed 3 bases at V and 2 bases at J, with 7 bases between. In nucleotides, the CDR3 is TGTGCCAGCAGTGAGCGGAGGAACTATGGCTACACCTTC. As protein: CASSERRNYGYTF.

This clonotype was observed at least ten times. This chain connects TRBV6-1 to TRBJ1-5, with D possibly being TRBD1 (6 bases). V dropped 6 bases and J dropped 2 bases, with 14 bases sitting between them. The germline V gene encodes CDR1 MNHNS and CDR2 SASEGT. The CDR3 covers 15 residues. The CDR3 loop is CASRGDTSGNQPQHF. The CDR3 nucleotides read TGTGCCAGCAGAGGGGACACCTCGGGCAATCAGCCCCAGCATTTT.

The chain is built from TRBV14 and TRBJ2-7; tentatively, D is TRBD2 (6 bases). This CDR3 has 13 amino acids. Germline V CDR1 and CDR2: SGHDN, FVKESK. V was cut by 4 bases and J by 5 bases, with 12 bases left in between. The chain's CDR3 is CASSRAGNHEQYF. The CDR3 DNA reads TGTGCCAGCAGCCGGGCGGGGAACCACGAGCAGTACTTC. Full variable domain (outside the CDR3, taken from reference TRBV14 and TRBJ2-7): EAGVTQFPSHSVIEKGQTVTLRCDPISGHDNLYWYRRVMGKEIKFLLHFVKESKQDESGMPNNRFLAERTGGTYSTLKVQPAELEDSGVYFCASSRAGNHEQYFGPGTRLTVT.

This chain connects TRBV20-1 to TRBJ2-1, with D tentatively TRBD2 (6 bases). Germline loops: CDR1 DFQATT, CDR2 SNEGSKA (reference sequence). The CDR3 is made up of 14 amino acids. V gave up 3 bases and J gave up 8 bases, with 17 bases separating them. CDR3 DNA: TGCAGTGCTAGTCGGAGGGACTCTTTCGATGAGCAGTTCTTC. Protein product: CSASRRDSFDEQFF.

Concerning this clonotype: Since a much larger clone is just one base distant, this may be a read error. The V gene is TRBV2, the J gene TRBJ2-3; no firm D call. Germline V gives CDR1 SNHLY, CDR2 FYNNEI. The CDR3 has 15 residues. In DNA, the CDR3 is TGTGCCAGCAAGGTAGAGCATTCAAGCACAGATACGCGGTATTTT. The encoded protein is CASKVEHSSTDTRYF.

This clonotype was observed a few times. This chain links TRBV5-6 with TRBJ2-6; D gene ambiguous. The V gene's germline CDR1 is SGHDT and CDR2 YYEEEE. Trimming cost V 5 bases and J 0 bases, with 6 bases left between them. The CDR3 contains 14 residues. The CDR3 DNA sequence: TGTGCCAGCAGTTGGGCCTCTGGGGCCAACGTCCTGACTTTC. Amino acid sequence: CASSWASGANVLTF.

This rearrangement joins TRBV28 to TRBJ2-2; D gene unclear. This CDR3 has 12 residues. The V end lost 11 bases, the J end lost 0 bases, and 7 bases lay between the germline ends. CDR1 is MDHEN, CDR2 SYDVKM, per germline. DNA of the CDR3: TGTGCCTGCAAGACGAACACCGGGGAGCTGTTTTTT. Residues: CACKTNTGELFF.

Ten or more counts support this clonotype. The chain employs TRBV3-1 and TRBJ2-7, with 7 bases identical to TRBD1. CDR3 size: 16 residues. In germline, CDR1 is LGHDT, CDR2 YNNKEL (reference sequence). V gave up 4 bases and J gave up 2 bases; unmatched junction bases: 11. The CDR3 is CASSPSGDRVTYEQYF. For the CDR3, the DNA is TGTGCCAGCAGCCCAAGCGGAGACAGGGTGACCTACGAGCAGTACTTC.

The chain recombines TRBV2 with TRBJ2-3, with 11 bases identical to TRBD2. Germline lookup yields CDR1 SNHLY and CDR2 FYNNEI. V dropped 5 bases and J dropped 4; count of bases not matched to a gene: 8. There are 16 residues in the CDR3. Written as DNA, the CDR3 is TGTGCCAGCAGTTTGTCCGGGACTAGCGGCTCAGATACGCAGTATTTT. This codes for CASSLSGTSGSDTQYF. Complete variable domain (other parts from reference TRBV2 and TRBJ2-3): EPEVTQTPSHQVTQMGQEVILRCVPISNHLYFYWYRQILGQKVEFLVSFYNNEISEKSEIFDDQFSVERPDGSNFTLKIRSTKLEDSAMYFCASSLSGTSGSDTQYFGPGTRLTVL.

This clonotype was seen ten or more times. The chain is built from TRBV20-1 and TRBJ1-5, with D hard to call. V lost 0 bases, J lost 10 bases, and 10 bases lay in between. The CDR3 loop spans 12 amino acids. Per the germline V gene, CDR1 is DFQATT and CDR2 is SNEGSKA (reference sequence). CDR3 sequence reads: CSARDLGQPQHF. The CDR3 region has the DNA TGCAGTGCTAGAGATTTAGGCCAACCCCAGCATTTT.

The chain combines TRBV29-1 with TRBJ2-1; 8 bases are shared with TRBD1. V gave up 7 bases and J gave up 8 bases; unmatched junction bases: 10. The CDR3 has 13 residues. Germline loops: CDR1 SQVTM, CDR2 ANQGSEA. The CDR3 spells CSGDRTLGDEQFF. CDR3 coding DNA: TGCAGCGGGGACAGGACCCTAGGGGATGAGCAGTTCTTC.

As concerns this clonotype: Just one base apart from a much larger clone, this may be a read error. V gene TRBV12-5 combines with J gene TRBJ2-7, with D maybe TRBD1 (6 bases). Trimming took off 7 bases at V and 2 bases at J, with 15 bases between the two ends. The CDR3 is made up of 14 amino acids. Germline CDR1 and CDR2: LGHNT and FRNRAP. The CDR3 coding sequence is TGTGCTAGTGCAAGGTGGGACACAGCCTACGAGCAGTACTTC. Its protein is CASARWDTAYEQYF.

This clonotype was observed a few times. V gene TRBV2 combines with J gene TRBJ1-2; D gene ambiguous. The CDR3 has 8 amino acids. Trimming pared 4 bases from V and 12 bases from J, leaving 3 bases between. CDR1 SNHLY and CDR2 FYNNEI come from the germline V gene. CDR3 DNA: TGTGCCAGCAGTGTTGACACCTTC. Translation: CASSVDTF.

The V gene is TRBV6-4, the J gene TRBJ2-3; weak D call: TRBD2 (6 bases). Germline CDR1 and CDR2: MRHNA and SNTAGT. Trimming removed 1 base at V and 6 bases at J, with 14 bases between. This CDR3 is 15 amino acids long. CDR3 in amino acids: CASSDLAGTRDTQYF. The CDR3 nucleotides read TGTGCCAGCAGTGACTTGGCGGGGACTCGTGATACGCAGTATTTT.

This clonotype was counted many times. This sequence joins TRBV7-6 and TRBJ2-5, with D perhaps TRBD1 or TRBD2 (5 bases each). Trimming took off 3 bases at V and 1 base at J, with 12 bases between the two ends. The CDR3 is 15 residues long. CDR1 and CDR2 (germline): SGHVS, FNYEAQ. The CDR3 DNA is TGTGCCAGCAGCTTGGGATCCGGGACCCAAGAGACCCAGTACTTC. It codes for CASSLGSGTQETQYF.